Each of the 9 T cell receptor beta chains below was sequenced from the same sample in a study of blood T cell repertoires in COVID-19. Sequencing was performed with immunoSEQ multiplex PCR; in TCRdb, only in-frame clones are kept and a portion is missing. The data show fewer than 400,000 clones, with 89% seen just once and approximately 2% held by the top ten. The sample consisted of peripheral blood. The receptor source for this set is a woman in her twenties or thirties with COVID-19, enrolled during active disease.

This clone was recorded at least ten times. The rearrangement uses TRBV19 and TRBJ1-5, with a weak D call TRBD1 (6 bases). Per the germline V gene, CDR1 is LNHDA and CDR2 is SQIVND (reference sequence). The germline V and J ends were trimmed by 2 bases and 2 bases, with 13 bases remaining between them. The CDR3 consists of 16 residues. CDR3 residues: CASSITSQGRNQPQHF. The CDR3 DNA reads as TGTGCCAGTAGTATAACGTCACAGGGCCGCAATCAGCCCCAGCATTTT.

The rearrangement joins TRBV5-1 to TRBJ2-5; 7 nucleotides align to TRBD2. Trimming removed 1 base from V and 5 bases from J; junction bases left unmatched: 2. The CDR3 has 13 residues. Germline assignment: CDR1 SGHRS and CDR2 YFSETQ. The CDR3 DNA sequence: TGCGCCAGCAGCTTGCGGGGGGATGAGACCCAGTACTTC. It specifies CASSLRGDETQYF.

On this clone itself: The missing conserved phenylalanine or tryptophan at the end of this CDR3 makes a read error likely. The DNA is omitted, as the CDR3 cannot be located on it reliably, and the CDR3 follows TCRdb's listing. The chain has TRBV2 and TRBJ2-7; the DNA was not compared with TRBD1, the D call given in the table. Counting both end residues, the CDR3 totals 8 amino acids. Germline-derived CDR1 and CDR2 are SNHLY and FYNNEI. CDR3 region: CASSLDIC.

CDR3 sequence reads: CASSRGQALNNQPQHF. DNA of the CDR3: TGTGCCAGCAGCCGAGGACAGGCCCTAAACAATCAGCCCCAGCATTTT. The chain links TRBV5-8 to TRBJ1-5; TRBD1 matches 7 bases. CDR1 and CDR2 (germline): SGHTS, YDEGEE. The CDR3 runs to 16 residues. With V trimmed by 4 bases and J by 3 bases, 10 bases remained unmatched.

This clone was observed a single time. The chain has TRBV7-2 and TRBJ2-3, with 9 bases lining up with TRBD2. Germline V lookup: CDR1 SGHTA, CDR2 FQGNSA. After removal of 3 bases from V and 6 bases from J, the junction contained 7 bases not matched to a gene. The CDR3 extends over 15 amino acids. CDR3 amino acids: CASSFSGGFGDTQYF. In nucleotides, the CDR3 is TGTGCCAGCAGCTTTAGCGGGGGATTTGGTGATACGCAGTATTTT.

The chain combines TRBV19 with TRBJ1-5; 8 bases are shared with TRBD1. After removal of 6 bases from V and 0 bases from J, the junction contained 4 bases not matched to a gene. Germline V gene lookup returns CDR1 LNHDA and CDR2 SQIVND (reference sequence). This CDR3 is 15 amino acids long. The CDR3 DNA reads TGTGCCAGTAGAGGACAGGGAAATAGCAATCAGCCCCAGCATTTT. It yields the protein CASRGQGNSNQPQHF.

In its sample, this clone was seen once. The chain joins TRBV20-1 to TRBJ2-1; D is uncertain. The V gene lost 4 bases and the J gene lost 9 bases, with 10 bases spanning the gap. Germline values: CDR1 DFQATT, CDR2 SNEGSKA (reference sequence). The CDR3 contains 11 residues. CDR3 sequence reads: CSAIAVLEQFF. The CDR3 coding sequence is TGCAGTGCTATAGCTGTACTTGAGCAGTTCTTC.

The chain couples TRBV28 to TRBJ1-2, with no clear D. With 3 bases removed from V and 0 bases from J, the gap between germline ends came to 17 bases. The CDR3 sequence is 17 residues long. Looked up from germline, CDR1 is MDHEN and CDR2 is SYDVKM. CDR3 loop: CASSLQLPSDSNYGYTF. CDR3 sequence (DNA): TGTGCCAGCAGTTTGCAACTCCCGTCGGACTCTAACTATGGCTACACCTTC.

J is TRBJ1-3 and V is TRBV28; TRBD1 aligns across 9 bases. The germline V gene has CDR1 MDHEN and CDR2 SYDVKM. The CDR3 is 17 residues long. Germline trimming cut 8 bases from V and 1 base from J; bases unmatched to any gene: 12. The CDR3 region is CASEYRGLRSSGNTIYF. The CDR3 DNA reads as TGTGCCAGCGAGTACAGGGGGCTAAGGTCATCTGGAAACACCATATATTTT.